Shown below are 25 T cell receptor beta chains from a single sample sequenced in a study of Graves' ophthalmopathy and Graves' hyperthyroidism. Amplification targeted the TCR beta CDR3 regions, with RNA transcripts as the source material. A first-round RT-PCR used HTBI primers, followed by a second-round multiplex PCR. TCRdb reprocessed the multiplex PCR reads via MiXCR and lists one record per CDR3 protein. This sample has about 740,000 distinct CDR3 sequences, with roughly two fifths found just once. Specimen: peripheral blood. The receptor set was obtained from an adult man with Graves' ophthalmopathy.

This clonotype was observed at least ten times. The chain employs TRBV7-2 and TRBJ1-5; D is possibly TRBD1 (5 bases). CDR3 size: 15 residues. Germline CDR1 is SGHTA and CDR2 is FQGNSA. Trimming shortened V by 5 bases and J by 5 bases, and 16 bases separated the two germline ends. CDR3 protein: CASSRDSSPDQPQHF. The CDR3, as DNA: TGTGCCAGCAGCCGGGACTCTAGTCCGGATCAGCCCCAGCATTTT.

The chain joins TRBV12-3 or TRBV12-4 to TRBJ2-7; D might be TRBD2 (7 bases). Trimming removed 5 bases from V and 5 bases from J, with 16 bases in between. This CDR3 contains 14 residues. Written as DNA, the CDR3 is TGTGCCAGCAGTCGAGAGGGGGGGCTGAACGAGCAGTACTTC. Its translation is CASSREGGLNEQYF.

Ten or more counts support this clonotype. The chain combines TRBV2 with TRBJ1-4, with a weak D call TRBD1 (5 bases). Trimming took 2 bases from V and 8 from J, leaving 12 bases between them. Germline V gene data show CDR1 as SNHLY and CDR2 as FYNNEI. The CDR3 totals 14 residues. Written as DNA, the CDR3 is TGTGCCAGCAGTGAACTCAGGGCCCGGGAAAAACTGTTTTTT. This sequence encodes CASSELRAREKLFF.

The chain couples TRBV24-1 to TRBJ1-5; 9 bases map to TRBD1. This CDR3 spans 16 amino acids. V trimming: 4 bases; J trimming: 6 bases; junction bases outside the gene matches: 9. Germline V gene sequence: CDR1 KGHDR, CDR2 SFDVKD. The CDR3 DNA follows: TGTGCCACCAGTGACCCAGGGACAGGGTATCGTCAGCCCCAGCATTTT. It specifies CATSDPGTGYRQPQHF.

The CDR3 sequence is CSARVQGTGVMETQYF. Written as DNA, the CDR3 is TGCAGTGCTAGAGTGCAGGGCACGGGGGTAATGGAGACCCAGTACTTC. The rearrangement uses TRBV20-1 and TRBJ2-5; D perhaps matches TRBD2 (6 bases). Germline lookup yields CDR1 DFQATT and CDR2 SNEGSKA (reference sequence). V shed 1 base and J shed 5 bases, with 20 bases lying between them. This CDR3 is 16 amino acids long.

The CDR3: CASSVRPLGEAELFF. DNA of the CDR3: TGTGCCAGCAGCGTAAGGCCACTCGGGGAGGCGGAGCTGTTTTTT. This chain joins TRBV25-1 and TRBJ2-2, with D tentatively TRBD2 (6 bases). The CDR3 extends over 15 amino acids. Trimming left V 6 bases short and J 10 bases short, with 21 bases between. CDR1 and CDR2 (germline): MGHDK, SYGVNS.

On this clonotype: Given a much more abundant clone one base away, this may be a read error. This chain connects TRBV25-1 to TRBJ2-7; no definite D call. Germline CDR1 and CDR2: MGHDK and SYGVNS. Trimming removed 8 bases at V and 0 bases at J, with 11 bases between. The CDR3 contains 13 residues. The CDR3 nucleotides read TGTGCCAGCGGACCGACAAGCTCCTACGAGCAGTACTTC. Translation gives CASGPTSSYEQYF.

This chain joins TRBV10-3 and TRBJ2-7, with TRBD2 as a possible D gene (6 bases). The V and J ends lost 8 bases and 0 bases respectively, with 11 bases between them. This CDR3 comprises 13 residues. Germline lookup yields CDR1 ENHRY and CDR2 SYGVKD. This CDR3 is CAIGGTDSYEQYF. CDR3 bases: TGTGCCATCGGGGGGACGGACTCCTACGAGCAGTACTTC.

V and J are TRBV20-1 and TRBJ1-5, with 7 bases aligning to TRBD1. V shed 4 bases and J 6 bases; nucleotides not matched to a gene: 15. Germline CDR1 DFQATT, CDR2 SNEGSKA (reference sequence). There are 16 residues in the CDR3. CDR3 loop: CSANPRTGGLGQPQHF. CDR3 sequence (DNA): TGCAGTGCTAACCCCAGGACAGGCGGGTTGGGTCAGCCCCAGCATTTT.

This sequence joins TRBV7-9 and TRBJ2-2, with D maybe TRBD2 (6 bases). CDR3 length equals 16 residues. Germline CDR1 and CDR2: SEHNR and FQNEAQ (reference sequence). Trimming shortened V by 5 bases and J by 4 bases, and 17 bases separated the two germline ends. The chain's CDR3 is CASSPGTQFITGELFF. The CDR3 DNA reads as TGTGCCAGCAGCCCCGGGACTCAATTCATCACCGGGGAGCTGTTTTTT. Full variable domain (rest looked up from reference TRBV7-9 and TRBJ2-2): DTGVSQNPRHKITKRGQNVTFRCDPISEHNRLYWYRQTLGQGPEFLTYFQNEAQLEKSRLLSDRFSAERPKGSFSTLEIQRTEQGDSAMYLCASSPGTQFITGELFFGEGSRLTVL.

V gene TRBV9 combines with J gene TRBJ1-4; TRBD1 matches 7 bases. There are 15 residues in the CDR3. After removal of 0 bases from V and 4 bases from J, the junction contained 3 bases not matched to a gene. The germline V gene encodes CDR1 SGDLS and CDR2 YYNGEE. The CDR3 sequence: CASSVVAGGNEKLFF. CDR3 sequence (DNA): TGTGCCAGCAGCGTAGTGGCAGGGGGTAATGAAAAACTGTTTTTT.

With respect to this clonotype: This likely comes from a read error, as the CDR3 has no conserved phenylalanine or tryptophan at its end. The V call is TRBV10-3, the J call TRBJ2-7; 8 nucleotides match TRBD1. CDR3 length: 12 residues. Germline-derived CDR1 and CDR2 are ENHRY and SYGVKD. The junction had 5 bases not matched to a gene; V was cut back by 10 bases and J by 3 bases. Here the CDR3 reads CASRGTGYEQYC. In DNA, the CDR3 is TGTGCCAGCCGCGGGACAGGCTACGAGCAGTACTGC.

This chain uses TRBV20-1 with TRBJ2-7; 12 nucleotides line up with TRBD1. Germline trimming cut 2 bases from V and 5 bases from J; bases unmatched to any gene: 7. The CDR3 has 15 amino acids. The V gene's germline CDR1 is DFQATT and CDR2 SNEGSKA (reference sequence). As DNA, the CDR3 is TGCAGTGCTAGATGGGGACAGGGGGCTTGGGACGAGCAGTACTTC. It specifies CSARWGQGAWDEQYF.

This clonotype was recorded a few times. This rearrangement joins TRBV6-5 to TRBJ2-7, with 10 nucleotides matching TRBD1. J lost 4 bases, V lost 2 bases, and 2 bases had no gene match. Germline V gene data show CDR1 as MNHEY and CDR2 as SVGAGI. There are 14 residues in the CDR3. The CDR3 loop reads CASSYGDRGYEQYF. The CDR3, as DNA: TGTGCCAGCAGTTACGGGGACAGGGGTTACGAGCAGTACTTC.

This clonotype has more than one count but fewer than ten. The rearrangement links TRBV10-3 to TRBJ2-3; unclear D gene. The V end lost 5 bases, the J end lost 3 bases, and 3 bases lay between the germline ends. In germline, CDR1 is ENHRY, CDR2 SYGVKD. The length of the CDR3 is 11 residues. The DNA of the CDR3 is TGTGCCATCAGTCAGACAGATACGCAGTATTTT. Amino acid sequence: CAISQTDTQYF.

In DNA, the CDR3 is TGTGCCAGCAGGGAACAGGGTGGGTTGGACGAGCAGTACTTC. Protein sequence: CASREQGGLDEQYF. V gene TRBV6-5 combines with J gene TRBJ2-7; a weak D match, TRBD1 (6 bases). Trimming removed 6 bases from V and 5 bases from J, with 17 bases in between. This CDR3 has 14 amino acids. Looked up from germline, CDR1 is MNHEY and CDR2 is SVGAGI.

This chain connects TRBV10-3 to TRBJ1-2; D is uncertain. Trimming took off 4 bases at V and 4 bases at J, with 13 bases between the two ends. Per the germline V gene, CDR1 is ENHRY and CDR2 is SYGVKD. The CDR3 runs to 14 residues. The DNA of the CDR3 is TGTGCCATCAGTGTCAACGGGCAGTTCTATGGCTACACCTTC. Translation gives CAISVNGQFYGYTF.

With regard to this clonotype: The CDR3 end shows no conserved phenylalanine or tryptophan, and so a read error is likely. This chain links TRBV20-1 with TRBJ2-5; no reliable D call. The germline V gene encodes CDR1 DFQATT and CDR2 SNEGSKA (reference sequence). The V end was cut by 4 bases, the J end by 5 bases, with 14 bases between. The CDR3 consists of 13 residues. The chain's CDR3 is CSATRWTRETQYC. The CDR3 nucleotides are TGCAGTGCTACTAGGTGGACGAGGGAGACCCAGTACTGC.

This clonotype was seen many times. The chain joins TRBV6-5 to TRBJ1-1; D gene unclear. V shed 10 bases and J shed 1 base, with 10 bases lying between them. The CDR3 totals 12 residues. From germline, CDR1 is MNHEY and CDR2 SVGAGI. DNA for the CDR3: TGTGCCACCCAGGATCCGAACACTGAAGCTTTCTTT. Translated, it gives CATQDPNTEAFF.

The rearrangement joins TRBV20-1 to TRBJ1-3; no definite D call. This CDR3 is 15 amino acids long. Germline V gives CDR1 DFQATT, CDR2 SNEGSKA (reference sequence). V was trimmed by 1 base and J by 4 bases, leaving 14 bases between them. The CDR3 DNA reads as TGCAGTGCTAGAGGGGCGCACTTTGGGGGAAACACCATATATTTT. Translating it yields CSARGAHFGGNTIYF.

As concerns this clonotype: Relative to the germline gene, one junction end is altered; a read error may explain this. The chain links TRBV2 to TRBJ1-1, with 7 positions matching TRBD1. The CDR3 sequence is 14 residues long. The germline gives CDR1 SNHLY, CDR2 FYNNEI. The CDR3 here is CACSARQGNTEAFF. DNA for the CDR3: TGTGCCTGCAGTGCAAGACAGGGCAACACTGAAGCTTTCTTT. Full variable domain (outside the CDR3, taken from reference TRBV2 and TRBJ1-1): EPEVTQTPSHQVTQMGQEVILRCVPISNHLYFYWYRQILGQKVEFLVSFYNNEISEKSEIFDDQFSVERPDGSNFTLKIRSTKLEDSAMYFCACSARQGNTEAFFGQGTRLTVV.

Worth noting for this clonotype: A much larger clone lies one base from this, so it may be a read error. This chain uses TRBV2 with TRBJ1-3; perhaps TRBD1 as D (5 bases). CDR3 length equals 14 residues. CDR1 and CDR2 from the germline V gene are SNHLY and FYNNEI. V lost 5 bases to trimming and J lost 4 bases, with 12 bases between them. The CDR3 nucleotides are TGTGCCAGCAGTCCGGACACCTTAGGAAACACCATATATTTT. Its protein product is CASSPDTLGNTIYF.

The chain couples TRBV2 to TRBJ2-7, with D possibly TRBD1 on 6 matching bases. There are 14 residues in the CDR3. V lost 6 bases and J 2 bases, leaving 14 bases between the germline ends. Per germline, CDR1 SNHLY and CDR2 FYNNEI. CDR3 nucleotide sequence: TGTGCCAGCAGCGGGACACCGGCCCCCTACGAGCAGTACTTC. Translation gives CASSGTPAPYEQYF.

With regard to this clonotype: The junction departs from germline at one end; a sequencing error may be responsible. This chain links TRBV10-3 with TRBJ2-5, with 14 bases matching TRBD2. In germline, CDR1 is ENHRY, CDR2 SYGVKD. This CDR3 spans 20 amino acids. The CDR3 protein is CASSYSHPGLAGVGQETQYF. The CDR3 coding sequence is TGTGCCAGCAGTTACTCCCATCCGGGACTAGCGGGAGTTGGCCAAGAGACCCAGTACTTC.

The chain carries TRBV2 and TRBJ2-5; weak D call: TRBD1 (6 bases). The CDR3 runs to 16 residues. Trimming took off 1 base at V and 5 bases at J, with 17 bases between the two ends. The germline V gene encodes CDR1 SNHLY and CDR2 FYNNEI. CDR3 in amino acids: CASSEDRQGLGETQYF. CDR3 nucleotides: TGTGCCAGCAGTGAAGACCGGCAGGGGTTAGGGGAGACCCAGTACTTC.